The 5 T cell receptor beta chains below come from one sample, sequenced in a study of neoadjuvant anti-PD-1 for oral cavity cancer. The method was immunoSEQ multiplex PCR; TCRdb's version includes in-frame clones alone and lacks a portion of them. The table has about 16,000 clones, less than 80% seen once. The source was PBMCs, collected before nivolumab (anti-PD-1) treatment. The receptors here all came from a person aged 35-79 years with oral cavity squamous cell carcinoma.

The rearrangement uses TRBV25-1 and TRBJ1-4; D possibly corresponds to TRBD1 (6 bases). The germline V and J ends were trimmed by 1 base and 8 bases, with 14 bases remaining between them. The CDR3 runs 15 residues. Looked up from germline, CDR1 is MGHDK and CDR2 is SYGVNS. This chain's CDR3 is CASSELGTGQEKLFF. The CDR3 DNA follows: TGTGCCAGCAGTGAATTGGGCACAGGGCAGGAAAAACTGTTTTTT.

The chain links TRBV5-1 to TRBJ2-3; possible D gene TRBD2, 5 bases. This CDR3 has 14 amino acids. Trimming removed 1 base at V and 6 bases at J, with 12 bases between. Per the germline V gene, CDR1 is SGHRS and CDR2 is YFSETQ. CDR3 in DNA: TGCGCCAGCAGCTTGATCGCAGGAGGTGATACGCAGTATTTT. It encodes CASSLIAGGDTQYF.

The chain joins TRBV6-1 to TRBJ2-7; possible D gene TRBD2, 7 bases. CDR1 and CDR2 (germline): MNHNS, SASEGT. V was shortened by 4 bases and J by 3 bases, with 13 bases between the two germline ends. CDR3 length: 14 amino acids. This CDR3 is CASSVRGGSYEQYF. The CDR3 bases are TGTGCCAGCAGTGTGAGGGGGGGAAGCTACGAGCAGTACTTC.

The CDR3 is CSVTPLAGMETQYF. The CDR3, as DNA: TGCAGCGTTACCCCGCTAGCGGGAATGGAGACCCAGTACTTC. The V gene is TRBV29-1, the J gene TRBJ2-5; 9 nucleotides agree with TRBD2. This CDR3 region has 14 residues. J was trimmed by 5 bases and V by 5 bases; bases with no gene match: 9. Germline values: CDR1 SQVTM, CDR2 ANQGSEA.

This clone is a singleton in its sample. The chain links TRBV2 to TRBJ2-1, with D maybe TRBD2 (6 bases). The germline V gene has CDR1 SNHLY and CDR2 FYNNEI. The length of the CDR3 is 13 residues. The V and J ends lost 10 bases and 7 bases respectively, with 17 bases between them. In DNA form, the CDR3 reads TGTGCCACCGCGAGGAGGGCCGATAATGAGCAGTTCTTC. Translation gives CATARRADNEQFF.